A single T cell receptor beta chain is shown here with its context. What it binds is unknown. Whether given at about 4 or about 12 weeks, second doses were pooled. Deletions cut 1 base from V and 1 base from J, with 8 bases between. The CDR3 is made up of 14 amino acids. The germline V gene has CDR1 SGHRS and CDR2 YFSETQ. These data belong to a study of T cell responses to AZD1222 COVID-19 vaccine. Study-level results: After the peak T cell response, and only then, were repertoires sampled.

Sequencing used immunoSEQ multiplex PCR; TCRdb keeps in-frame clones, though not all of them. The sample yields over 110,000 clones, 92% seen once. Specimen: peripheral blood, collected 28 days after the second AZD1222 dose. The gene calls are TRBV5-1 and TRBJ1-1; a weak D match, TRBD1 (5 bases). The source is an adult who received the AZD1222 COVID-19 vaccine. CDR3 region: CASSLRGRNTEAFF. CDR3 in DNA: TGCGCCAGCAGCTTGAGGGGCCGGAACACTGAAGCTTTCTTT.